This T cell receptor (beta chain) stems from a study of shared clonotypes between healthy human individuals. Data came from immunoSEQ multiplex PCR; TCRdb stores just in-frame clones and leaves some out. In the table there are around 440,000 clones, roughly four fifths of which are singletons. V was trimmed by 5 bases and J by 2 bases, leaving 10 bases between them. There are 12 residues in the CDR3. Germline-derived CDR1 and CDR2 are SQVTM and ANQGSEA. Material for sequencing was PBMCs. The sequence derives from a woman aged 40 to 50 in good health. Some clones in this sample may be carry-over from other donors' samples. The V gene is TRBV29-1, the J gene TRBJ2-7; possible D gene TRBD2, 5 bases. CDR3 residues: CSVLGVTYEQYF. The CDR3, as DNA: TGCAGCGTTCTCGGGGTGACCTACGAGCAGTACTTC.